The next 31 T cell receptor beta chains were all read from a single sample in a study of shared clonotypes between healthy human individuals (dated by TCRdb to 2020 to 2021). The library was built by means of the immunoSEQ multiplex PCR assay. This immuneACCESS table, as held by TCRdb, lists in-frame sequences with V and J called but not all clones. Of the missing ones, under half trace to an unresolved V gene in checked studies; the others have no known cause. Recorded for this sample are more than 450,000 clones; 75% to 85% of them occurred a single time. The ten largest clones capture 10% to 15% of the sample. Sequenced input: PBMCs. Every receptor here comes from a woman in her thirties or forties in good health. Some clones in this sample may be carry-over from other donors' samples.

The chain employs TRBV21-1 and TRBJ1-1. TRBV21-1 is a pseudogene segment. The CDR3 length is 17 residues. The CDR3 DNA reads as TGTGCCAGCAGCAAAAAAGCTTGCGGACCCCGGGGAACTGAAGCTTTCTTT. This gives the protein CASSKKACGPRGTEAFF.

This chain uses TRBV5-4 with TRBJ2-7; perhaps TRBD2 as D (5 bases). This CDR3 contains 14 residues. V was pared by 9 bases and J by 5 bases, with 21 bases between. CDR1 and CDR2 (germline): SGHNT, YYREEE (reference sequence). The CDR3 region is CATGRGLQVHEQYF. The CDR3 DNA reads TGTGCCACCGGAAGAGGACTCCAGGTGCACGAGCAGTACTTC.

This clone was counted many times. The chain uses TRBV6-1 and TRBJ2-6; D not resolved. This CDR3 comprises 15 residues. Germline assignment: CDR1 MNHNS and CDR2 SASEGT. Trimming removed 5 bases from V and 0 bases from J, with 8 bases in between. The CDR3 DNA sequence: TGTGCCAGCAGTCAGACAAGCTCTGGGGCCAACGTCCTGACTTTC. Protein product: CASSQTSSGANVLTF.

V usage is TRBV6-6 and J usage is TRBJ1-2; D uncertain. V was trimmed by 6 bases and J by 1 base, leaving 12 bases between them. This CDR3 has 14 amino acids. The germline V gene has CDR1 MNHNY and CDR2 SVGAGI (reference sequence). As DNA, the CDR3 is TGTGCCAGCAGACGCCCACAGAGTAACTATGGCTACACCTTC. Encoded protein: CASRRPQSNYGYTF.

The chain joins TRBV19 to TRBJ2-3, with D unresolved. Trimming pared 3 bases from V and 3 bases from J, leaving 10 bases between. CDR3 size: 14 residues. Germline V gene sequence: CDR1 LNHDA, CDR2 SQIVND (reference sequence). CDR3 sequence reads: CASSILRSTDTQYF. The CDR3 nucleotides read TGTGCCAGTAGTATTCTTAGGAGTACAGATACGCAGTATTTT.

This rearrangement joins TRBV2 to TRBJ2-1; the D call may be TRBD1 or TRBD2 (6 bases each). The CDR3 is 14 residues long. CDR1 SNHLY and CDR2 FYNNEI come from the germline V gene. V lost 1 base and J lost 15, with 19 bases in between. CDR3 protein: CASSEEGGRDQLFF. The CDR3 bases are TGTGCCAGCAGTGAAGAGGGGGGCCGGGACCAACTGTTCTTC.

CDR3 nucleotides: TGTGCCAGTAGCGGCACAGGGGCTTACGAGCAGTACTTC. Amino acid sequence: CASSGTGAYEQYF. The genes are TRBV25-1 and TRBJ2-7, with D tentatively TRBD1 (7 bases). Germline CDR1 reads MGHDK; CDR2 reads SYGVNS. CDR3 size: 13 residues. Trimming stripped 9 bases from V and 4 bases from J, with 16 bases between.

The chain uses TRBV11-3 and TRBJ2-5, with TRBD2 as a possible D gene (5 bases). This CDR3 spans 18 amino acids. V gave up 2 bases and J gave up 2 bases, with 21 bases separating them. Per the germline V gene, CDR1 is SGHNT and CDR2 is YENEEA. The CDR3 is CASSLSGRGRLPQETQYF. CDR3 sequence (DNA): TGTGCCAGCAGCTTATCGGGTAGAGGGCGCCTTCCGCAAGAGACCCAGTACTTC.

This clone was observed a handful of times. The chain carries TRBV4-1 and TRBJ2-1; maybe TRBD1 (5 bases). Germline V gives CDR1 MGHRA, CDR2 YSYEKL. Trimming removed 4 bases at V and 5 bases at J, with 6 bases between. The CDR3 is 12 residues long. CDR3 sequence: CASSLQDNEQFF. The CDR3 nucleotides are TGCGCCAGCAGCCTACAGGACAATGAGCAGTTCTTC.

The V gene is TRBV5-1, the J gene TRBJ2-2; no clear D. The CDR3 length is 14 residues. V was shortened by 5 bases and J by 0 bases, with 8 bases between the two germline ends. Germline loops: CDR1 SGHRS, CDR2 YFSETQ. The CDR3 DNA reads TGCGCCAGCAGTCATGCAGCGAACACCGGGGAGCTGTTTTTT. Encoded protein: CASSHAANTGELFF.

There are a few counts of this clone. This chain joins TRBV5-1 and TRBJ2-3; TRBD2 matches 10 bases. The germline gives CDR1 SGHRS, CDR2 YFSETQ. The trim removed 4 bases at V and 5 bases at J, leaving 7 bases unmatched. The CDR3 extends over 15 amino acids. The CDR3 coding sequence is TGCGCCAGCAGCCCCCTAGCGGGAGAGGTAGATACGCAGTATTTT. This gives the protein CASSPLAGEVDTQYF. The whole variable domain, remainder taken from reference TRBV5-1 and TRBJ2-3, is KAGVTQTPRYLIKTRGQQVTLSCSPISGHRSVSWYQQTPGQGLQFLFEYFSETQRNKGNFPGRFSGRQFSNSRSEMNVSTLELGDSALYLCASSPLAGEVDTQYFGPGTRLTVL.

The rearrangement links TRBV30 to TRBJ2-2; 10 bases are shared with TRBD2. The CDR3 consists of 15 residues. Trimming at V came to 4 bases and at J to 2 bases, leaving 4 bases not matched to a gene. The germline V gene has CDR1 GTSNPN and CDR2 SVGIG (reference sequence). CDR3 sequence: CAWTSGSLNTGELFF. CDR3 nucleotides: TGTGCCTGGACTAGCGGGAGCTTAAACACCGGGGAGCTGTTTTTT.

V and J are TRBV7-6 and TRBJ1-2, with D perhaps matching TRBD1 (6 bases). The V and J ends lost 1 base and 5 bases respectively, with 14 bases between them. Per germline, CDR1 SGHVS and CDR2 FNYEAQ. CDR3 length: 15 amino acids. The CDR3 nucleotides are TGTGCCAGCAGCTTAGATGCGGTGGGGACATATGGCTACACCTTC. Protein sequence: CASSLDAVGTYGYTF.

The chain is built from TRBV11-2 and TRBJ2-7; TRBD1 might be the D (5 bases). Germline V CDR1 and CDR2: SGHAT, FQNNGV. This CDR3 has 13 amino acids. V lost 5 bases and J 4 bases, leaving 12 bases between the germline ends. CDR3 sequence reads: CASSIIRQYEQYF. The CDR3 nucleotides are TGTGCCAGCAGCATAATAAGACAGTACGAGCAGTACTTC.

This clone was observed many times. This CDR3 is CASSTGAGNQPQHF. The DNA of the CDR3 is TGTGCCAGCAGCACAGGGGCGGGCAATCAGCCCCAGCATTTT. The rearrangement joins TRBV6-1 to TRBJ1-5; 7 nucleotides line up with TRBD1. The germline V gene encodes CDR1 MNHNS and CDR2 SASEGT. The CDR3 runs to 14 residues. V lost 6 bases to trimming and J lost 2 bases; unmatched junction nucleotides: 4.

The rearrangement links TRBV6-6 to TRBJ1-4; maybe TRBD1 (6 bases). This CDR3 is 14 amino acids long. Trimming took off 4 bases at V and 7 bases at J, with 13 bases between the two ends. Germline V gene data show CDR1 as MNHNY and CDR2 as SVGAGI (reference sequence). The CDR3 protein is CASSLPDRSEKLFF. The CDR3 nucleotides are TGTGCCAGCAGTTTGCCGGACAGATCTGAAAAACTGTTTTTT.

The V and J genes are TRBV7-2 and TRBJ1-1, with a possible D match to TRBD1 (5 bases). Germline CDR1 is SGHTA and CDR2 is FQGNSA. The V end lost 2 bases, the J end lost 5 bases, and 12 bases lay between the germline ends. The CDR3 is 14 amino acids. The CDR3 here is CASSLRRAETEAFF. The CDR3 DNA reads as TGTGCCAGCAGCTTACGCAGGGCTGAGACTGAAGCTTTCTTT. Drawing the rest from reference TRBV7-2 and TRBJ1-1, the complete variable domain is GAGVSQSPSNKVTEKGKDVELRCDPISGHTALYWYRQSLGQGLEFLIYFQGNSAPDKSGLPSDRFSAERTGGSVSTLTIQRTQQEDSAVYLCASSLRRAETEAFFGQGTRLTVV.

This sequence joins TRBV19 and TRBJ2-5; no clear D. Germline V gene lookup returns CDR1 LNHDA and CDR2 SQIVND (reference sequence). The CDR3 runs to 17 residues. Deletions cut 1 base from V and 0 bases from J, with 15 bases between. The CDR3 spells CASSIGYTELHQETQYF. DNA for the CDR3: TGTGCCAGTAGTATAGGGTATACAGAATTACACCAAGAGACCCAGTACTTC.

Here the CDR3 reads CASSFPQGAGPRGEQYF. CDR3 coding DNA: TGTGCCAGCAGCTTCCCCCAGGGTGCAGGGCCCAGAGGAGAGCAGTACTTC. V is TRBV5-5 and J is TRBJ2-7; possibly TRBD1 for D (5 bases). CDR3 size: 17 residues. The ends were cut back, 2 bases at V and 7 bases at J, with 25 bases in the middle. CDR1 and CDR2 from the germline V gene are SGHKS and YYEKEE (reference sequence). The full variable domain, its missing parts supplied by reference TRBV5-5 and TRBJ2-7, is DAGVTQSPTHLIKTRGQQVTLRCSPISGHKSVSWYQQVLGQGPQFIFQYYEKEERGRGNFPDRFSARQFPNYSSELNVNALLLGDSALYLCASSFPQGAGPRGEQYFGPGTRLTVT.

The chain has TRBV28 and TRBJ1-5, with a tentative D call TRBD1 (5 bases). Looked up from germline, CDR1 is MDHEN and CDR2 is SYDVKM. The ends were cut back, 3 bases at V and 1 base at J, with 7 bases in the middle. The CDR3 has 14 residues. The chain's CDR3 is CASSFSGSNQPQHF. In nucleotides, the CDR3 is TGTGCCAGCAGTTTTTCAGGGAGCAATCAGCCCCAGCATTTT. Full variable domain (remainder filled in from reference TRBV28 and TRBJ1-5): DVKVTQSSRYLVKRTGEKVFLECVQDMDHENMFWYRQDPGLGLRLIYFSYDVKMKEKGDIPEGYSVSREKKERFSLILESASTNQTSMYLCASSFSGSNQPQHFGDGTRLSIL.

This sequence joins TRBV6-6 and TRBJ2-7; the D gene could be TRBD1 or TRBD2 (6 bases each). The CDR3 covers 14 residues. Germline CDR1 is MNHNY and CDR2 is SVGAGI (reference sequence). V lost 11 bases to trimming and J lost 2 bases, with 19 bases between them. Written as DNA, the CDR3 is TGTGCCTCCCAAATCCGGGGGCCGACCTACGAGCAGTACTTC. Its translation is CASQIRGPTYEQYF.

This clone was found many times. The CDR3, as DNA: TGTGCCAGCAGCCCCGGACTAACAGACGCAGATACGCAGTATTTT. It encodes CASSPGLTDADTQYF. The chain recombines TRBV4-2 with TRBJ2-3; the D gene is possibly TRBD2 (6 bases). The CDR3 runs 15 residues. The ends were cut back, 4 bases at V and 4 bases at J, with 15 bases in the middle. Per germline, CDR1 LGHNA and CDR2 YNFKEQ.

The genes are TRBV10-3 and TRBJ1-1; possibly TRBD1 for D (5 bases). V shed 6 bases and J shed 1 base, with 9 bases lying between them. The length of the CDR3 is 13 residues. CDR1 ENHRY and CDR2 SYGVKD come from the germline V gene. CDR3 amino acids: CAISPGRNTEAFF. DNA of the CDR3: TGTGCCATCAGCCCGGGACGGAACACTGAAGCTTTCTTT.

CDR3 in amino acids: CASMGYGYTF. The CDR3 DNA reads as TGTGCCAGTATGGGGTATGGCTACACCTTC. This chain joins TRBV19 and TRBJ1-2; D remains ambiguous. V dropped 7 bases and J dropped 5 bases, with 5 bases sitting between them. The CDR3 runs to 10 residues. Per germline, CDR1 LNHDA and CDR2 SQIVND (reference sequence).

Details on this clone: Other nucleotide sequences in the sample specify the same CDR3. The V call is TRBV9, the J call TRBJ2-3, with TRBD2 as a possible D gene (5 bases). This CDR3 is built from 14 residues. Looked up from germline, CDR1 is SGDLS and CDR2 is YYNGEE. V lost 0 bases, J lost 2 bases, and 7 bases lay in between. CDR3 sequence reads: CASSVGGFTDTQYF. CDR3 DNA sequence: TGTGCCAGCAGCGTAGGCGGGTTCACAGATACGCAGTATTTT.

J is TRBJ1-1 and V is TRBV7-8; the D is unclear. This CDR3 comprises 12 residues. With 1 base removed from V and 4 bases from J, the gap between germline ends came to 4 bases. The germline V gene has CDR1 SGHVS and CDR2 FQNEAQ. The CDR3 coding sequence is TGTGCCAGCAGCTTAGGGGTCACTGAAGCTTTCTTT. This gives the protein CASSLGVTEAFF.

The chain recombines TRBV28 with TRBJ1-2; 8 positions match TRBD1. Germline lookup yields CDR1 MDHEN and CDR2 SYDVKM. This CDR3 comprises 15 residues. The J segment lost 4 bases and the V segment lost 5 bases, leaving 9 bases of the junction unmatched. The CDR3 protein is CASSPSGGGRYGYTF. The CDR3 DNA is TGTGCCAGCAGTCCCTCAGGGGGCGGGCGCTATGGCTACACCTTC.

The chain carries TRBV27 and TRBJ2-1; 15 nucleotides agree with TRBD2. V lost 5 bases, J lost 7 bases, and 6 bases stayed unmatched. CDR3 length: 16 residues. Germline lookup yields CDR1 MNHEY and CDR2 SMNVEV (reference sequence). The DNA for the CDR3 is TGTGCCAGCAGTCCCGAAGGGACTAGCGGGAGGAATGAGCAGTTCTTC. This translates into CASSPEGTSGRNEQFF.

V and J are TRBV5-1 and TRBJ2-5; a weak D match, TRBD2 (6 bases). V lost 0 bases, J lost 9 bases, and 18 bases lay in between. CDR1 SGHRS and CDR2 YFSETQ come from the germline V gene. This CDR3 comprises 15 residues. CDR3 residues: CASSLGIYETGAQYF. The DNA of the CDR3 is TGCGCCAGCAGCTTGGGGATATACGAGACGGGGGCCCAGTACTTC.

The chain uses TRBV29-1 and TRBJ2-7, with 7 bases identical to TRBD2. Per the germline V gene, CDR1 is SQVTM and CDR2 is ANQGSEA. The CDR3 is 12 amino acids. V dropped 4 bases and J dropped 4; count of bases not matched to a gene: 4. The CDR3 protein is CSVGRERYEQYF. The CDR3, as DNA: TGCAGCGTTGGGCGGGAGCGGTACGAGCAGTACTTC.

The sample holds many counts of this clone. Here the CDR3 DNA reads TGTGCCAGCAGCTTCTCGGACGGAGATCAGCCCCAGCATTTT. Its translation: CASSFSDGDQPQHF. The chain combines TRBV7-8 with TRBJ1-5; D uncertain. The CDR3 sequence is 14 residues long. V lost 3 bases and J lost 5, with 11 bases in between. Germline V gives CDR1 SGHVS, CDR2 FQNEAQ. The whole variable domain, filled in from reference TRBV7-8 and TRBJ1-5, reads GAGVSQSPRYKVAKRGQDVALRCDPISGHVSLFWYQQALGQGPEFLTYFQNEAQLDKSGLPSDRFFAERPEGSVSTLKIQRTQQEDSAVYLCASSFSDGDQPQHFGDGTRLSIL.